This TCR beta chain was found in a study of shared clonotypes between healthy human individuals. The overall study: Three plates were used per donor for CD4 naive, three for CD4 memory, two for CD8 naive and one for CD8 memory.

Broader study findings: The study found lower generation probabilities in non-shared clonotypes than in those shared by all four donors. Approximately 4.6% of naive CD4 clonotypes were shared across a few donors.

Between the trimmed V and J ends, which lost 5 bases and 0 bases, there was a span of 20 bases. CDR3 length: 17 residues. The germline CDR1 and CDR2 sequences are SEHNR and FQNEAQ (reference sequence). Naive-designated CD8 cells lacked CD45RO, were positively enriched for CCR7, and omitted terminally differentiated effector memory CD45RA+ cells. When replicate PCRs were run on sorted subsets, they used around 200 ng DNA, roughly 30,000 T cell genomes. The table came from immunoSEQ multiplex PCR; TCRdb's copy has only in-frame clones and leaves some out. The sample records roughly 890,000 clones, over 90% being singletons. With regard to this clone: The antigen is not known.

The specimen sequenced was naive CD8+ T cells sorted from blood. The sequence derives from a man aged 25 to 40 in good health. J is TRBJ2-7 and V is TRBV7-9; TRBD1 is a possible D gene (6 bases). CDR3 DNA: TGTGCCAGCAGCCCATCATTCCGGGACACCCGCTCCTACGAGCAGTACTTC. This codes for CASSPSFRDTRSYEQYF.